The next 29 T cell receptor beta chains were all read from a single sample in a study of OX40 agonist ivuxolimab in advanced cancers. Sequencing used immunoSEQ multiplex PCR; TCRdb keeps in-frame clones, though not all of them. The repertoire consists of 52,000 or so clones, with 65% to 90% occurring once and the leading ten covering about 3.7%. Sequenced material: CD4+ or CD8+ T cells sorted from blood, taken in a trial of the OX40 agonist ivuxolimab. The source is an adult with an advanced solid tumor such as melanoma, head and neck, liver or kidney cancer.

The genes are TRBV29-1 and TRBJ2-5, with D possibly TRBD2 on 5 matching bases. Germline CDR1 reads SQVTM; CDR2 reads ANQGSEA. V was cut by 5 bases and J by 1 base, with 11 bases left in between. The CDR3 consists of 13 residues. DNA for the CDR3: TGCAGCGTTCAGCCGGGAACCCAAGAGACCCAGTACTTC. Its protein is CSVQPGTQETQYF.

This rearrangement joins TRBV7-2 to TRBJ2-3; the match to TRBD2 covers 14 bases. CDR1 is SGHTA and CDR2 is FQGNSA in the germline V gene. CDR3 size: 15 residues. V shed 6 bases and J 2 bases; nucleotides not matched to a gene: 1. CDR3 sequence (DNA): TGTGCCAGCAGGGGACTAGCGGGGGCCACAGATACGCAGTATTTT. Amino acid sequence: CASRGLAGATDTQYF.

The CDR3 spells CASSPSGWRTGEQFF. The CDR3 coding sequence is TGTGCCAGCAGCCCCTCTGGGTGGCGGACGGGTGAGCAGTTCTTC. This sequence joins TRBV11-2 and TRBJ2-1, with D unresolved. This CDR3 contains 15 residues. Germline assignment: CDR1 SGHAT and CDR2 FQNNGV. The ends were cut back, 5 bases at V and 9 bases at J, with 20 bases in the middle.

The chain uses TRBV10-1 and TRBJ2-7; 7 nucleotides match TRBD2. Germline V gene sequence: CDR1 WNHNN, CDR2 SYGVQD (reference sequence). CDR3 length: 14 amino acids. Unmatched junction bases numbered 4, after V lost 2 bases and J lost 3 bases. The CDR3 coding sequence is TGCGCCAGCAGTGAGCGAGGACTAGACTACGAGCAGTACTTC. Encoded protein: CASSERGLDYEQYF.

The chain carries TRBV28 and TRBJ2-5, with 11 bases that match TRBD2. Germline V gives CDR1 MDHEN, CDR2 SYDVKM. V dropped 5 bases and J dropped 5; count of bases not matched to a gene: 7. The CDR3 is made up of 15 amino acids. This CDR3 is CASSELAGGAETQYF. Written as DNA, the CDR3 is TGTGCCAGCAGTGAATTAGCGGGAGGGGCGGAGACCCAGTACTTC.

This chain joins TRBV4-1 and TRBJ2-1; 11 bases agree with TRBD2. Trimming took 3 bases from V and 3 from J; bases not matched to a gene: 4. Germline values: CDR1 MGHRA, CDR2 YSYEKL. The CDR3 loop spans 16 amino acids. This CDR3 reads CASSQAGTSGYNEQFF. CDR3 DNA: TGCGCCAGCAGCCAGGCCGGGACTAGCGGCTACAATGAGCAGTTCTTC.

The V and J genes are TRBV28 and TRBJ2-5, with TRBD1 identical over 7 bases. This CDR3 spans 15 amino acids. From germline, CDR1 is MDHEN and CDR2 SYDVKM. V dropped 6 bases and J dropped 2; count of bases not matched to a gene: 9. In nucleotides, the CDR3 is TGTGCCAGCAGCCGAGAGGGGGCAGGACAAGAGACCCAGTACTTC. Its protein product is CASSREGAGQETQYF.

The chain links TRBV5-1 to TRBJ1-6; 9 nucleotides align to TRBD1. Germline trimming cut 2 bases from V and 9 bases from J; bases unmatched to any gene: 3. This CDR3 region has 14 residues. Germline CDR1 SGHRS, CDR2 YFSETQ. The CDR3 DNA follows: TGCGCCAGCAGCTTAGGACAGGGGAGTTCACCCCTCCACTTT. It codes for CASSLGQGSSPLHF.

The V and J genes are TRBV4-3 and TRBJ1-2, with 7 bases matching TRBD1. The ends lost 8 bases at V and 2 bases at J; junction bases unmatched: 5. There are 13 residues in the CDR3. In germline, CDR1 is LGHNA, CDR2 YSLEER. CDR3 in amino acids: CASSPGQNYGYTF. The CDR3 DNA reads as TGCGCCAGCTCTCCGGGACAGAACTATGGCTACACCTTC.

To note about this clone: At one of its ends the junction is not consistent with the germline gene, which may arise from a read error. V and J are TRBV6-1 and TRBJ2-5; 8 nucleotides align to TRBD1. Germline V gene sequence: CDR1 MNHNS, CDR2 SASEGT. This CDR3 comprises 13 residues. CDR3 nucleotides: TGTGCCAGCAGTGCCGGGACAGGCATCCGTTTAGACTTC. Translating it yields CASSAGTGIRLDF.

V gene TRBV28 combines with J gene TRBJ2-2; 9 bases agree with TRBD1. Germline CDR1 MDHEN, CDR2 SYDVKM. The CDR3 has 15 amino acids. Trimming took 5 bases from V and 5 from J; bases not matched to a gene: 6. In nucleotides, the CDR3 is TGTGCCAGCAGTACCCCGACAGGGGGAACCGGGGAGCTGTTTTTT. This codes for CASSTPTGGTGELFF.

The rearrangement joins TRBV5-6 to TRBJ1-2, with D tentatively TRBD1 (6 bases). This CDR3 spans 16 amino acids. Between the trimmed V and J ends, which lost 2 bases and 1 base, there was a span of 15 bases. Germline assignment: CDR1 SGHDT and CDR2 YYEEEE. CDR3 DNA sequence: TGTGCCAGCAGCTTCGGGGGGGGCACCTATAACTATGGCTACACCTTC. This gives the protein CASSFGGGTYNYGYTF. The full variable domain, its missing parts supplied by reference TRBV5-6 and TRBJ1-2, is DAGVTQSPTHLIKTRGQQVTLRCSPKSGHDTVSWYQQALGQGPQFIFQYYEEEERQRGNFPDRFSGHQFPNYSSELNVNALLLGDSALYLCASSFGGGTYNYGYTFGSGTRLTVV.

The chain couples TRBV11-2 to TRBJ2-3; maybe TRBD2 (6 bases). Germline CDR1 reads SGHAT; CDR2 reads FQNNGV. The V and J ends lost 5 bases and 0 bases respectively, with 12 bases between them. The CDR3 contains 15 residues. CDR3 sequence: CASSQRLGSTDTQYF. CDR3 in DNA: TGTGCCAGCAGCCAACGACTAGGAAGCACAGATACGCAGTATTTT.

V and J are TRBV11-3 and TRBJ2-6; D uncertain. The CDR3 loop spans 11 amino acids. In germline, CDR1 is SGHNT, CDR2 YENEEA. V was cut by 8 bases and J by 2 bases, with 1 base left in between. The DNA for the CDR3 is TGTGCCAGCGCTGGGGCCAACGTCCTGACTTTC. It translates to CASAGANVLTF.

The genes are TRBV28 and TRBJ2-7; TRBD1 matches at 8 bases. Trimming took 9 bases from V and 4 from J; bases not matched to a gene: 11. This CDR3 spans 14 amino acids. Germline assignment: CDR1 MDHEN and CDR2 SYDVKM. CDR3 DNA sequence: TGTGCCAGTAGGGAGTCGGGACAGGCATACGAGCAGTACTTC. Residues: CASRESGQAYEQYF.

The chain joins TRBV7-9 to TRBJ2-3, with TRBD2 matching over 7 bases. Germline V gives CDR1 SEHNR, CDR2 FQNEAQ (reference sequence). CDR3 length: 15 amino acids. After removal of 5 bases from V and 8 bases from J, the junction contained 13 bases not matched to a gene. CDR3 residues: CASSPNGRGRGTQYF. As DNA, the CDR3 is TGTGCCAGCAGCCCGAACGGACGAGGGAGGGGTACGCAGTATTTT.

V usage is TRBV5-6 and J usage is TRBJ2-5, with 11 nucleotides matching TRBD1. With V trimmed by 0 bases and J by 5 bases, 6 bases remained unmatched. Germline V CDR1 and CDR2: SGHDT, YYEEEE. The CDR3 is 16 residues long. CDR3: CASSLEGQGAWETQYF. The CDR3, as DNA: TGTGCCAGCAGCTTGGAAGGACAGGGGGCGTGGGAGACCCAGTACTTC.

The rearrangement links TRBV6-6 to TRBJ1-2; TRBD1 aligns across 11 bases. The germline CDR1 and CDR2 sequences are MNHNY and SVGAGI (reference sequence). V was pared by 7 bases and J by 5 bases, with 6 bases of the junction left unmatched. The CDR3 totals 14 residues. The CDR3 region has the DNA TGTGCCAGCACCGGACAGGGGGCTGGTTATGGCTACACCTTC. Encoded protein: CASTGQGAGYGYTF.

The chain uses TRBV7-2 and TRBJ2-5; D call uncertain. This CDR3 spans 13 amino acids. V was cut by 2 bases and J by 2 bases, with 6 bases left in between. Germline V CDR1 and CDR2: SGHTA, FQGNSA. The CDR3 sequence is CASSLSVQETQYF. DNA of the CDR3: TGTGCCAGCAGCTTATCCGTTCAAGAGACCCAGTACTTC.

This chain links TRBV4-3 with TRBJ1-5; D remains unclear. Trimming took off 0 bases at V and 2 bases at J, with 8 bases between the two ends. Germline V gene lookup returns CDR1 LGHNA and CDR2 YSLEER. This CDR3 is built from 15 residues. The CDR3 DNA is TGCGCCAGCAGCCAAGAAGGCGGGGGCAATCAGCCCCAGCATTTT. Its translation: CASSQEGGGNQPQHF.

This chain's CDR3 is CASSQRGQGAWNEQYF. For the CDR3, the DNA is TGTGCCAGCAGCCAGCGGGGACAGGGGGCTTGGAACGAGCAGTACTTC. The J gene is TRBJ2-7, the V gene TRBV13, with 12 bases identical to TRBD1. V gave up 5 bases and J gave up 5 bases; unmatched junction bases: 10. The CDR3 has 16 residues. CDR1 PRHDT and CDR2 FYEKMQ come from the germline V gene (reference sequence). Full variable domain (missing parts from reference TRBV13 and TRBJ2-7): AAGVIQSPRHLIKEKRETATLKCYPIPRHDTVYWYQQGPGQDPQFLISFYEKMQSDKGSIPDRFSAQQFSDYHSELNMSSLELGDSALYFCASSQRGQGAWNEQYFGPGTRLTVT.

The chain carries TRBV5-5 and TRBJ2-4, with D tentatively TRBD1 or TRBD2 (5 bases each). The CDR3 runs 15 residues. V was pared by 4 bases and J by 0 bases, with 11 bases between. Germline V lookup: CDR1 SGHKS, CDR2 YYEKEE (reference sequence). CDR3 in amino acids: CASSTAGTAKNIQYF. The CDR3 DNA follows: TGTGCCAGCAGCACAGCCGGGACAGCCAAAAACATTCAGTACTTC.

The chain combines TRBV5-1 with TRBJ1-4, with D maybe TRBD1 (5 bases). The V gene lost 5 bases and the J gene lost 5 bases, with 13 bases spanning the gap. Germline V lookup: CDR1 SGHRS, CDR2 YFSETQ. CDR3 length equals 14 residues. The CDR3 nucleotides are TGCGCCAGCAGACGTGGGGCCTCCAATGAAAAACTGTTTTTT. This codes for CASRRGASNEKLFF.

This clone was observed a few times. This chain connects TRBV11-3 to TRBJ1-6; D is possibly TRBD1 (6 bases). Trimming pared 6 bases from V and 7 bases from J, leaving 10 bases between. CDR1 is SGHNT, CDR2 YENEEA, per germline. The CDR3 contains 13 residues. The CDR3 loop is CASSKGGNSPLHF. CDR3 nucleotides: TGTGCCAGCAGTAAAGGGGGAAATTCACCCCTCCACTTT.

The rearrangement links TRBV9 to TRBJ2-2; D is uncertain. The V end lost 3 bases, the J end lost 6 bases, and 21 bases lay between the germline ends. CDR3 length equals 17 residues. CDR1 is SGDLS, CDR2 YYNGEE, per germline. CDR3 region: CASSAHFLNVFAGELFF. The CDR3 DNA follows: TGTGCCAGCAGCGCCCACTTCTTAAATGTCTTCGCCGGGGAGCTGTTTTTT.

V gene TRBV9 combines with J gene TRBJ1-2; D not certain. Germline V lookup: CDR1 SGDLS, CDR2 YYNGEE. V lost 5 bases and J 1 base, leaving 9 bases between the germline ends. The CDR3 length is 13 residues. CDR3 coding DNA: TGTGCCAGCAGGAGAATTGATAACTATGGCTACACCTTC. Its translation: CASRRIDNYGYTF.

The gene calls are TRBV5-4 and TRBJ2-3; a weak D match, TRBD1 (6 bases). The CDR3 sequence is 15 residues long. The germline V and J ends were trimmed by 0 bases and 0 bases, with 8 bases remaining between them. CDR1 is SGHNT, CDR2 YYREEE, per germline (reference sequence). The CDR3 region has the DNA TGTGCCAGCAGCTTGGGACAGGTTAGCACAGATACGCAGTATTTT. Translating gives CASSLGQVSTDTQYF. The full variable domain, completed using reference TRBV5-4 and TRBJ2-3, is ETGVTQSPTHLIKTRGQQVTLRCSSQSGHNTVSWYQQALGQGPQFIFQYYREEENGRGNFPPRFSGLQFPNYSSELNVNALELDDSALYLCASSLGQVSTDTQYFGPGTRLTVL.

The CDR3 DNA is TGTGCCAGCAGTTACTCTAGGCAAATACGGGACCAAGCTTTCTTT. It specifies CASSYSRQIRDQAFF. This chain links TRBV6-5 with TRBJ1-1, with a tentative D call TRBD1 (5 bases). The CDR3 consists of 15 residues. Germline CDR1 and CDR2: MNHEY and SVGAGI. Trimming cost V 0 bases and J 9 bases, with 17 bases left between them.

This clone was picked up one time. The chain employs TRBV4-1 and TRBJ2-5; a weak D match, TRBD1 (5 bases). The germline V gene has CDR1 MGHRA and CDR2 YSYEKL. The CDR3 is 14 amino acids. V was trimmed by 3 bases and J by 5 bases, leaving 13 bases between them. The CDR3 region has the DNA TGCGCCAGCAGCCAGGACCCAGGGTCGGAGACCCAGTACTTC. As protein: CASSQDPGSETQYF.